This T cell receptor beta chain was sequenced in a study of immune cell composition in non-small cell lung cancer. Clones were read by immunoSEQ multiplex PCR, and TCRdb kept only the in-frame ones, dropping some. The table lists 5,500 to 7,000 clones, about 77% of them singletons. The CDR3 contains 16 residues. CDR1 is LNHDA and CDR2 is SQIVND in the germline V gene (reference sequence). V lost 7 bases to trimming and J lost 1 base; unmatched junction nucleotides: 10. V usage is TRBV19 and J usage is TRBJ2-5, with 9 bases aligning to TRBD1. This clonotype was sampled from a human donor with non-small cell lung cancer. The specimen sequenced was lung tumor tissue. The CDR3 region is CASKRSDRGFQETQYF. The CDR3 bases are TGTGCCAGTAAAAGAAGTGACAGGGGGTTCCAAGAGACCCAGTACTTC.